The T cell receptor beta chain under discussion was sequenced for a study of human T cells and chemical hapten exposure. CDR1 is LNHNV and CDR2 is YYDKDF in the germline V gene (reference sequence). Between the trimmed V and J ends, which lost 5 bases and 10 bases, there was a span of 15 bases. CDR3 length: 13 amino acids. Study-wide findings and caveats: Among TCRs, those above 1 in 1000 frequency were unaffected by DPC sensitization.

Worth noting for this clonotype: The antigen is undetermined.

For the library, individual cDNA molecules each received unique molecular identifiers. In the study's own analysis: Sample-level TCR yields exhibited a median of approximately 88,000, with a range of about 23,224 to 700,000. TCRdb re-called the RACE reads with MiXCR, one entry per CDR3 protein. The V and J calls were determined by TCRdb, not by the authors. Here the sample spans 330,000 or so distinct CDR3 sequences, roughly 6% being singletons. Described time point: patch test 2, 6 weeks after DPC sensitization. Indicated treatment: therapeutic diphenylcyclopropenone sensitization with weekly scalp DPC.

The chain uses TRBV15 and TRBJ2-1; D is unresolved. This specimen was whole blood, taken in connection with sensitization to the hapten diphenylcyclopropenone (DPC). This TCR derives from a woman aged 18-29 years with alopecia areata. Some clones in this sample may be carry-over from other donors' samples. DNA of the CDR3: TGTGCCACCAGCGCCCGGGTAATGGACGAGCAGTTCTTC. Its protein is CATSARVMDEQFF.